The 27 T cell receptor beta chains below come from one sample, sequenced in a study of OX40 agonist ivuxolimab in advanced cancers. The data were produced by immunoSEQ multiplex PCR, yet TCRdb's version contains in-frame clones alone and is incomplete. The top ten hold more than 9.5% of the sample, which has over 65,000 clones, 85% to 95% seen once. The specimen comprised CD4+ or CD8+ T cells sorted from blood, sampled in a trial of the OX40 agonist ivuxolimab. These receptors were collected from an adult with an advanced solid tumor such as melanoma, head and neck, liver or kidney cancer.

V gene TRBV19 combines with J gene TRBJ1-1; the D gene is possibly TRBD1 (6 bases). In germline, CDR1 is LNHDA, CDR2 SQIVND (reference sequence). This CDR3 contains 16 residues. V was shortened by 7 bases and J by 4 bases, with 22 bases between the two germline ends. This CDR3 is CASKGGRTTVVTEAFF. The CDR3, as DNA: TGTGCCAGTAAGGGGGGGCGGACTACGGTCGTCACTGAAGCTTTCTTT.

The V and J genes are TRBV30 and TRBJ1-4, with D unclear. There are 13 residues in the CDR3. Germline loops: CDR1 GTSNPN, CDR2 SVGIG (reference sequence). V lost 0 bases and J 5 bases, leaving 7 bases between the germline ends. CDR3 protein: CAWSVMANEKLFF. In DNA form, the CDR3 reads TGTGCCTGGAGTGTAATGGCCAATGAAAAACTGTTTTTT.

There are a few counts of this clone. Other DNA sequences in this specimen translate into the identical CDR3. This chain connects TRBV7-6 to TRBJ2-7; no firm D call. This CDR3 is 13 amino acids long. The V end was cut by 1 base, the J end by 2 bases, with 6 bases between. The germline V gene has CDR1 SGHVS and CDR2 FNYEAQ. CDR3 loop: CASSLEETYEQYF. In nucleotides, the CDR3 is TGTGCCAGCAGCTTAGAGGAAACCTACGAGCAGTACTTC.

V usage is TRBV5-1 and J usage is TRBJ2-7; 7 nucleotides align to TRBD1. From germline, CDR1 is SGHRS and CDR2 YFSETQ. Trimming removed 8 bases from V and 1 base from J; junction bases left unmatched: 3. The CDR3 is 12 amino acids. CDR3 protein: CASGDSSYEQYF. The CDR3 DNA reads TGCGCCAGTGGGGACAGTTCCTACGAGCAGTACTTC.

The count of this clone is one. The V and J genes are TRBV9 and TRBJ2-3; a weak D match, TRBD1 (5 bases). CDR1 SGDLS and CDR2 YYNGEE come from the germline V gene. The CDR3 has 14 amino acids. The germline V and J ends were trimmed by 2 bases and 2 bases, with 9 bases remaining between them. The CDR3 coding sequence is TGTGCCAGCAGCGTTTCTGGGGCCACAGATACGCAGTATTTT. It encodes CASSVSGATDTQYF.

J is TRBJ2-1 and V is TRBV10-1; D gene ambiguous. The germline V and J ends were trimmed by 11 bases and 6 bases, with 14 bases remaining between them. CDR1 and CDR2 (germline): WNHNN, SYGVQD (reference sequence). This CDR3 has 12 amino acids. The CDR3 sequence is CALTDPCNEQFF. The CDR3 nucleotides read TGCGCCCTAACGGACCCGTGCAATGAGCAGTTCTTC.

This chain connects TRBV27 to TRBJ1-4; TRBD1 might be the D (5 bases). Deletions cut 4 bases from V and 5 bases from J, with 8 bases between. CDR1 MNHEY and CDR2 SMNVEV come from the germline V gene (reference sequence). CDR3 size: 13 residues. The CDR3 nucleotides read TGTGCCAGCAGTTGGGGACTGAATGAAAAACTGTTTTTT. Protein product: CASSWGLNEKLFF.

The V call is TRBV2, the J call TRBJ2-3; TRBD2 agrees at 8 bases. The V segment lost 0 bases and the J segment 3 bases; nucleotides outside the gene matches: 5. Germline CDR1 reads SNHLY; CDR2 reads FYNNEI. This CDR3 has 16 amino acids. The CDR3 sequence is CASSEALAGGTDTQYF. In DNA form, the CDR3 reads TGTGCCAGCAGTGAAGCGCTGGCGGGGGGAACAGATACGCAGTATTTT.

Only one count was recorded for this clone. This rearrangement joins TRBV27 to TRBJ1-3; no clear D. V was trimmed by 5 bases and J by 7 bases, leaving 6 bases between them. There are 11 residues in the CDR3. Germline loops: CDR1 MNHEY, CDR2 SMNVEV (reference sequence). The CDR3 is CASSPENTIYF. The CDR3 DNA sequence: TGTGCCAGCAGTCCCGAGAACACCATATATTTT.

The chain has TRBV10-3 and TRBJ1-1, with D uncertain. The germline V gene has CDR1 ENHRY and CDR2 SYGVKD. Trimming left V 1 base short and J 2 bases short, with 14 bases between. The CDR3 extends over 16 amino acids. For the CDR3, the DNA is TGTGCCATCAGTGAGTTTTGGGCGGGAGATAACACTGAAGCTTTCTTT. The encoded protein is CAISEFWAGDNTEAFF.

This clone showed up just once. J is TRBJ1-1 and V is TRBV5-4; D is uncertain. The CDR3 has 13 amino acids. The V end was cut by 0 bases, the J end by 3 bases, with 6 bases between. Germline V gene lookup returns CDR1 SGHNT and CDR2 YYREEE (reference sequence). The CDR3 nucleotides are TGTGCCAGCAGCTTGGGTCAGGACACTGAAGCTTTCTTT. Translating gives CASSLGQDTEAFF.

The chain combines TRBV7-9 with TRBJ2-3, with 9 bases identical to TRBD2. Germline assignment: CDR1 SEHNR and CDR2 FQNEAQ (reference sequence). The CDR3 has 16 residues. After removal of 5 bases from V and 7 bases from J, the junction contained 13 bases not matched to a gene. CDR3 in amino acids: CASSVPAAGGLNTQYF. In DNA, the CDR3 is TGTGCCAGCAGCGTGCCCGCGGCGGGGGGGCTGAATACGCAGTATTTT.

The chain joins TRBV5-4 to TRBJ2-5, with 8 bases aligning to TRBD2. Germline lookup yields CDR1 SGHNT and CDR2 YYREEE (reference sequence). The J segment lost 1 base and the V segment lost 0 bases, leaving 8 bases of the junction unmatched. This CDR3 comprises 17 residues. CDR3 protein: CASSLEVLAGIQETQYF. The DNA of the CDR3 is TGTGCCAGCAGCTTGGAAGTTTTAGCGGGGATCCAAGAGACCCAGTACTTC.

J is TRBJ2-7 and V is TRBV4-1; D might be TRBD1 or TRBD2, each matching 5 bases. V was shortened by 5 bases and J by 2 bases, with 16 bases between the two germline ends. The CDR3 extends over 15 amino acids. The germline V gene encodes CDR1 MGHRA and CDR2 YSYEKL. The CDR3 spells CASSASGTGTYEQYF. DNA of the CDR3: TGCGCCAGCAGCGCATCCGGGACGGGTACCTACGAGCAGTACTTC.

The CDR3 DNA sequence: TGTGCCAGCAGTGGGGGACAGGACTATGGCTACACCTTC. Residues: CASSGGQDYGYTF. The chain links TRBV6-1 to TRBJ1-2, with 8 bases matching TRBD1. CDR1 and CDR2 (germline): MNHNS, SASEGT. The CDR3 is 13 amino acids. Losses at the gene ends were 4 bases for V and 3 bases for J; bases not matched to a gene: 1.

The chain joins TRBV7-2 to TRBJ1-2; D remains unclear. CDR3 length equals 15 residues. The germline V and J ends were trimmed by 5 bases and 2 bases, with 15 bases remaining between them. Germline CDR1 reads SGHTA; CDR2 reads FQGNSA. CDR3 region: CASSNPGPFNYGYTF. The CDR3 DNA is TGTGCCAGCAGCAACCCTGGGCCCTTCAACTATGGCTACACCTTC.

The rearrangement uses TRBV6-5 and TRBJ2-7; 7 positions match TRBD1. Germline CDR1 reads MNHEY; CDR2 reads SVGAGI. V lost 2 bases and J lost 8; bases outside the gene matches: 12. CDR3 length: 15 residues. DNA for the CDR3: TGTGCCAGCAGTTACCCCGGGACAGATACTCAGCAGCAGTACTTC. Protein: CASSYPGTDTQQQYF.

The sample holds one count of this clone. At one end the junction does not follow the germline gene, possibly because of a read error. The V call is TRBV7-6, the J call TRBJ2-3, with TRBD2 matching 8 bases. CDR3 length: 13 amino acids. The germline gives CDR1 SGHVS, CDR2 FNYEAQ. The CDR3 DNA sequence: TGTGCCAGCAGCTCCAGAACGGCGGGGGGTGAGAATTTT. This codes for CASSSRTAGGENF.

The chain has TRBV2 and TRBJ2-7, with 7 bases fitting TRBD1. CDR3 length: 15 residues. Germline CDR1 is SNHLY and CDR2 is FYNNEI. Trimming removed 11 bases from V and 2 bases from J; junction bases left unmatched: 15. The CDR3 sequence is CALRGGPRNAYEQYF. The CDR3 DNA sequence: TGTGCCCTAAGAGGGGGCCCGCGCAATGCCTACGAGCAGTACTTC.

The V call is TRBV12-5, the J call TRBJ1-1, with D maybe TRBD1 (5 bases). The CDR3 consists of 12 residues. The V end lost 8 bases, the J end lost 6 bases, and 13 bases lay between the germline ends. CDR1 and CDR2 from the germline V gene are LGHNT and FRNRAP. CDR3 DNA sequence: TGTGCTAGTCTCGGGACGGGCGCTGAAGCTTTCTTT. Its translation is CASLGTGAEAFF. Variable domain in full (rest from reference TRBV12-5 and TRBJ1-1): DARVTQTPRHKVTEMGQEVTMRCQPILGHNTVFWYRQTMMQGLELLAYFRNRAPLDDSGMPKDRFSAEMPDATLATLKIQPSEPRDSAVYFCASLGTGAEAFFGQGTRLTVV.

This chain uses TRBV5-4 with TRBJ1-2; D is perhaps TRBD1 (5 bases). Germline lookup yields CDR1 SGHNT and CDR2 YYREEE (reference sequence). This CDR3 comprises 16 residues. Between the trimmed V and J ends, which lost 3 bases and 3 bases, there was a span of 18 bases. The CDR3 loop reads CASSSNNHDRDYGYTF. As DNA, the CDR3 is TGTGCCAGCAGCTCCAACAACCACGACAGAGACTATGGCTACACCTTC.

This clone has just one count. The V and J genes are TRBV7-9 and TRBJ1-2; no clear D gene. This CDR3 region has 12 residues. Trimming stripped 1 base from V and 6 bases from J, with 6 bases between. Germline V gene sequence: CDR1 SEHNR, CDR2 FQNEAQ (reference sequence). The CDR3 protein is CASSLGANGYTF. As DNA, the CDR3 is TGTGCCAGCAGCTTAGGGGCCAATGGCTACACCTTC.

This clone was seen just once. This rearrangement joins TRBV7-6 to TRBJ1-2; a weak D match, TRBD1 (5 bases). The CDR3 has 13 residues. Germline CDR1 is SGHVS and CDR2 is FNYEAQ. V gave up 4 bases and J gave up 7 bases, with 13 bases separating them. The CDR3 is CASSYGTFGGYTF. In DNA, the CDR3 is TGTGCCAGCAGCTATGGGACCTTCGGTGGCTACACCTTC.

The chain combines TRBV7-9 with TRBJ2-5, with TRBD1 matching over 7 bases. Unmatched junction bases numbered 3, after V lost 4 bases and J lost 4 bases. The CDR3 runs to 13 residues. Germline CDR1 is SEHNR and CDR2 is FQNEAQ (reference sequence). CDR3 DNA: TGTGCCAGCAGCTACCGGACAGGAGAGACCCAGTACTTC. This gives the protein CASSYRTGETQYF.

The genes are TRBV5-1 and TRBJ2-1, with 11 bases fitting TRBD1. With 3 bases clipped from V and 0 bases from J, the junction kept 2 bases outside the gene matches. Germline values: CDR1 SGHRS, CDR2 YFSETQ. The length of the CDR3 is 16 residues. The CDR3 nucleotides are TGCGCCAGCAGCTCTGGGACAGGGGGCTCCTACAATGAGCAGTTCTTC. Protein sequence: CASSSGTGGSYNEQFF.

J is TRBJ1-2 and V is TRBV4-2, with D maybe TRBD1 (5 bases). V lost 1 base and J 7 bases, leaving 16 bases between the germline ends. The length of the CDR3 is 15 residues. Germline V gene lookup returns CDR1 LGHNA and CDR2 YNFKEQ. The CDR3 coding sequence is TGTGCCAGCAGCCAAGGTGCAGGGTCTGCTGGTGGCTACACCTTC. Translating it yields CASSQGAGSAGGYTF.

The genes are TRBV30 and TRBJ1-2; no firm D call. CDR3 length: 12 residues. Germline CDR1 and CDR2: GTSNPN and SVGIG (reference sequence). V gave up 4 bases and J gave up 7 bases, with 13 bases separating them. The CDR3 spells CAWKRGVLGYTF. Written as DNA, the CDR3 is TGTGCCTGGAAGCGAGGAGTCCTTGGCTACACCTTC. Full variable domain (rest looked up from reference TRBV30 and TRBJ1-2): SQTIHQWPATLVQPVGSPLSLECTVEGTSNPNLYWYRQAAGRGLQLLFYSVGIGQISSEVPQNLSASRPQDRQFILSSKKLLLSDSGFYLCAWKRGVLGYTFGSGTRLTVV.